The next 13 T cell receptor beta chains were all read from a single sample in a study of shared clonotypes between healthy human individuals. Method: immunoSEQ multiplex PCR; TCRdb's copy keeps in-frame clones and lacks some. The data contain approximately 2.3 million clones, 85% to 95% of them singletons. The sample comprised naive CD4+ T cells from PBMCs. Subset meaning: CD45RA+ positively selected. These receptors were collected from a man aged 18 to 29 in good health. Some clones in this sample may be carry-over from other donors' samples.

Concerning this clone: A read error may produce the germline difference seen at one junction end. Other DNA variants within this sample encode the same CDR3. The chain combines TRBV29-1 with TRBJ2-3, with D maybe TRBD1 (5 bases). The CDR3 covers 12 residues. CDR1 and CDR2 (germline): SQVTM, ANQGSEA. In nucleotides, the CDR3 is TGCAGCCTAGAAGGGGCTGGAGATACACAGTATTTT. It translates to CSLEGAGDTQYF.

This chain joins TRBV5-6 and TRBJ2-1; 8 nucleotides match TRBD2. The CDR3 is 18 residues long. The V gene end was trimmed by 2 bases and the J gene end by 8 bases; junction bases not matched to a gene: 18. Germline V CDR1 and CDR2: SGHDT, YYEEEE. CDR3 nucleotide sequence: TGTGCCAGCAGCTTCTACCGACAACTAGCGGCAACAAGGGATGAGCAGTTCTTC. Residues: CASSFYRQLAATRDEQFF.

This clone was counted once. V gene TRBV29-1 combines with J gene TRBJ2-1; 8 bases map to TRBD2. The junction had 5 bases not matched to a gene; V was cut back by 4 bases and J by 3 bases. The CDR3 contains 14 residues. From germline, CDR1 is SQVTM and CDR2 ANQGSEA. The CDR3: CSVGLARRYNEQFF. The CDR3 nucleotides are TGCAGCGTTGGACTAGCGCGACGCTACAATGAGCAGTTCTTC.

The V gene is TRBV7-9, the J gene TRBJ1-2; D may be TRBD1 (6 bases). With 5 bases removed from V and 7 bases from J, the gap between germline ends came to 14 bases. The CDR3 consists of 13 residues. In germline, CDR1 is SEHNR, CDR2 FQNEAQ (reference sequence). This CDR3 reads CASSTHRDGGYTF. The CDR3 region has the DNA TGTGCCAGCAGCACCCACAGGGACGGTGGCTACACCTTC.

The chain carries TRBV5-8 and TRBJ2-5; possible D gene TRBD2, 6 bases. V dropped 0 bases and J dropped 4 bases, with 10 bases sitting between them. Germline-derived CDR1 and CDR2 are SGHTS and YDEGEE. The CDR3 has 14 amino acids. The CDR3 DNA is TGTGCCAGCAGCTTGGTCCAGGGAGGAGAGACCCAGTACTTC. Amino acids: CASSLVQGGETQYF. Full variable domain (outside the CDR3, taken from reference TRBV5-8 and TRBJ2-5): EAGVTQSPTHLIKTRGQQATLRCSPISGHTSVYWYQQALGLGLQFLLWYDEGEERNRGNFPPRFSGRQFPNYSSELNVNALELEDSALYLCASSLVQGGETQYFGPGTRLLVL.

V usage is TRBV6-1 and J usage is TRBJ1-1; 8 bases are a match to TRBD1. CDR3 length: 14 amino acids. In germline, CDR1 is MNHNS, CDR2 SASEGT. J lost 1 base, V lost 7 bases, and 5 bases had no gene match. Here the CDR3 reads CASNSRGRNTEAFF. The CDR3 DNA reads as TGTGCCAGCAACAGCAGGGGGCGGAACACTGAAGCTTTCTTT.

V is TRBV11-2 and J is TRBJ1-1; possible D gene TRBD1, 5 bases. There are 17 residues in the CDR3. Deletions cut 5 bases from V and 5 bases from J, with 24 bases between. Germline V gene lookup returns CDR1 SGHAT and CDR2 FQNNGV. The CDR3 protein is CASSKVRPGLMRTEAFF. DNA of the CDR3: TGTGCCAGCAGCAAAGTGAGACCGGGACTCATGCGGACTGAAGCTTTCTTT.

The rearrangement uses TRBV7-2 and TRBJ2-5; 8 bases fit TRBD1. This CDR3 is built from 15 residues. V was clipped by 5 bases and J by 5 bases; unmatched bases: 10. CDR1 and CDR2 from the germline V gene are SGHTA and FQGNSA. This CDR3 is CASSPGRGRRETQYF. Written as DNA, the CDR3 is TGTGCCAGCAGCCCCGGCAGGGGGCGGAGGGAGACCCAGTACTTC.

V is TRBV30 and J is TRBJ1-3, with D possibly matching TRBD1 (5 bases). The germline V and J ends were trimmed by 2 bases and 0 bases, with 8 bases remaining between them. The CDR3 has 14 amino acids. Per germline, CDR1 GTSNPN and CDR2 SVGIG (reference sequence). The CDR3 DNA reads TGTGCCTGGAGTCTACAGGTCTCTGGAAACACCATATATTTT. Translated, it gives CAWSLQVSGNTIYF.

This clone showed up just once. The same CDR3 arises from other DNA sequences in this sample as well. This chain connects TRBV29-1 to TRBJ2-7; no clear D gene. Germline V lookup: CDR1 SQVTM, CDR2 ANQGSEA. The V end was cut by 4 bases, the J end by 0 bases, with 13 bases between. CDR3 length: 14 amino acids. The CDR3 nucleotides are TGCAGCGTTGGCGGACGGTTAAGCTCCTACGAGCAGTACTTC. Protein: CSVGGRLSSYEQYF.

CDR3 coding DNA: TGTGCCAGCAGCGCGGGACTAGCGGGGACCTACGAGCAGTACTTC. Translated: CASSAGLAGTYEQYF. The chain has TRBV9 and TRBJ2-7, with TRBD2 identical over 13 bases. Germline V gives CDR1 SGDLS, CDR2 YYNGEE. This CDR3 comprises 15 residues. Trimming took 3 bases from V and 2 from J; bases not matched to a gene: 2.

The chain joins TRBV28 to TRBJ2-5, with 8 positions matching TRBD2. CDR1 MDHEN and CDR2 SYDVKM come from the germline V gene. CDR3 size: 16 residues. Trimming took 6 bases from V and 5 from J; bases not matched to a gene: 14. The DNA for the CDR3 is TGTGCCAGCAGCTCCCAGGGTAGCGGGAAGTCGGAGACCCAGTACTTC. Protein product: CASSSQGSGKSETQYF.

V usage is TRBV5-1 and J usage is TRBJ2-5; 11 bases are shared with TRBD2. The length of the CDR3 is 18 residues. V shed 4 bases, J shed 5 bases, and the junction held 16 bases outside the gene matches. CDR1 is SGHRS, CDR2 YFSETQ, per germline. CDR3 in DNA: TGCGCCAGCAGCGGCACCCTTAGCGGGAGGGCTGGTGGGGAGACCCAGTACTTC. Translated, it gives CASSGTLSGRAGGETQYF.